Shown below are 13 T cell receptor beta chains from a single sample sequenced in a study of blood T cell repertoires in COVID-19. This table comes from immunoSEQ multiplex PCR, and its TCRdb copy is limited to in-frame clones, with some not included. Among about 29,000 clones listed, under 85% were seen once. Source material: peripheral blood. These receptors all come from an older woman with active or convalescent COVID-19.

The V and J genes are TRBV6-1 and TRBJ2-7, with 7 bases fitting TRBD1. The CDR3 sequence is 16 residues long. Unmatched junction bases numbered 9, after V lost 1 base and J lost 3 bases. The V gene's germline CDR1 is MNHNS and CDR2 SASEGT. CDR3 protein: CASSEDGRGYGYEQYF. CDR3 nucleotides: TGTGCCAGCAGTGAAGATGGCAGGGGGTACGGCTACGAGCAGTACTTC.

This clone was counted a single time. The rearrangement links TRBV19 to TRBJ2-2; 9 bases are a match to TRBD1. V lost 6 bases, J lost 4 bases, and 15 bases stayed unmatched. Looked up from germline, CDR1 is LNHDA and CDR2 is SQIVND (reference sequence). The CDR3 is made up of 18 amino acids. DNA of the CDR3: TGTGCCAGTAGACAACAGGGGGCGCGACGGGATAGCACCGGGGAGCTGTTTTTT. Its translation is CASRQQGARRDSTGELFF.

CDR3 in amino acids: CASSENRGRINNEQFF. Written as DNA, the CDR3 is TGTGCCAGCAGTGAGAACAGGGGCCGGATAAACAATGAGCAGTTCTTC. The chain links TRBV6-2 or TRBV6-3 to TRBJ2-1; 7 bases match TRBD1. Trimming at V came to 5 bases and at J to 5 bases, leaving 12 bases not matched to a gene. This CDR3 contains 16 residues. Germline-derived CDR1 and CDR2 are MNHEY and SVGEGT.

This clone was seen a few times. This sequence joins TRBV7-2 and TRBJ1-6, with D perhaps matching TRBD1 (6 bases). Germline CDR1 SGHTA, CDR2 FQGNSA. The CDR3 extends over 16 amino acids. V lost 5 bases, J lost 6 bases, and 17 bases lay in between. As DNA, the CDR3 is TGTGCCAGCAGCCTGGACACAGGGCAGGGTAATTCACCCCTCCACTTT. As protein: CASSLDTGQGNSPLHF.

This chain connects TRBV27 to TRBJ1-5; 10 bases are a match to TRBD1. CDR3 length: 16 residues. V was clipped by 5 bases and J by 2 bases; unmatched bases: 6. Germline V CDR1 and CDR2: MNHEY, SMNVEV (reference sequence). For the CDR3, the DNA is TGTGCCAGCAGTACGGGACAGGGGAGGGGCAATCAGCCCCAGCATTTT. Translating it yields CASSTGQGRGNQPQHF.

The gene calls are TRBV19 and TRBJ1-1; unclear D gene. V was shortened by 3 bases and J by 1 base, with 12 bases between the two germline ends. The germline V gene encodes CDR1 LNHDA and CDR2 SQIVND (reference sequence). The CDR3 consists of 15 residues. CDR3 amino acids: CASSMRGWANTEAFF. The CDR3 DNA reads as TGTGCCAGTAGTATGCGGGGATGGGCGAACACTGAAGCTTTCTTT.

The genes are TRBV19 and TRBJ2-2, with TRBD2 matching 8 bases. The germline gives CDR1 LNHDA, CDR2 SQIVND (reference sequence). The CDR3 has 17 amino acids. V lost 3 bases, J lost 3 bases, and 9 bases stayed unmatched. CDR3 DNA sequence: TGTGCCAGTAGTATTCTCTTGACTAGCGCTTACACCGGGGAGCTGTTTTTT. It encodes CASSILLTSAYTGELFF.

The genes are TRBV13 and TRBJ1-6; D perhaps matches TRBD1 (6 bases). This CDR3 has 17 amino acids. Germline V lookup: CDR1 PRHDT, CDR2 FYEKMQ (reference sequence). The V end lost 2 bases, the J end lost 7 bases, and 18 bases lay between the germline ends. The CDR3: CASSLIGGNGGNSPLHF. Written as DNA, the CDR3 is TGTGCCAGCAGCTTAATAGGGGGAAACGGAGGCAATTCACCCCTCCACTTT.

The chain uses TRBV9 and TRBJ1-1; D is possibly TRBD1 (6 bases). CDR3 length: 13 residues. Germline CDR1 reads SGDLS; CDR2 reads YYNGEE. V was clipped by 4 bases and J by 5 bases, with 12 bases between them. CDR3 sequence: CASSQDRRTEAFF. The CDR3 nucleotides read TGTGCCAGCAGCCAAGACAGGCGGACTGAAGCTTTCTTT.

The CDR3 nucleotides read TGTGCCAGCGGAAAAAAGCTGACAGGGGGCTCTGGAAACACCATATATTTT. Protein product: CASGKKLTGGSGNTIYF. The rearrangement links TRBV5-3 to TRBJ1-3, with 9 nucleotides matching TRBD1. TRBV5-3 belongs to the ORF category, with a function that is uncertain. The CDR3 is made up of 17 amino acids. The V and J ends lost 8 bases and 0 bases, in that order; junction bases with no gene match: 12.

This clone appeared a single time. The rearrangement links TRBV7-2 to TRBJ1-2; no clear D. This CDR3 has 11 amino acids. The V end lost 5 bases, the J end lost 4 bases, and 5 bases lay between the germline ends. CDR1 is SGHTA and CDR2 is FQGNSA in the germline V gene. The CDR3 nucleotides are TGTGCCAGCAGCCTCAGCTATGGCTACACCTTC. Its translation: CASSLSYGYTF.

The genes are TRBV7-2 and TRBJ2-2; D is possibly TRBD1 (6 bases). The CDR3 length is 19 residues. Trimming left V 1 base short and J 11 bases short, with 29 bases between. The germline gives CDR1 SGHTA, CDR2 FQGNSA. The chain's CDR3 is CASSLGTGKGAKTSQELFF. CDR3 nucleotides: TGTGCCAGCAGCTTAGGAACAGGGAAGGGAGCAAAAACCTCTCAAGAGCTGTTTTTT.

The gene calls are TRBV15 and TRBJ2-3; no definite D call. CDR1 and CDR2 (germline): LNHNV, YYDKDF (reference sequence). V lost 1 base to trimming and J lost 3 bases, with 11 bases between them. The CDR3 covers 15 residues. The CDR3 is CATSRVGTETDTQYF. The CDR3, as DNA: TGTGCCACCAGCAGAGTCGGAACAGAGACAGATACGCAGTATTTT.